This T cell receptor beta chain is from a study of T cells after yellow fever vaccination (dated by TCRdb to about 2019). Concerning the study at large: The SMART-Seq v4 Ultra Low Input RNA kit was used to prepare libraries from fractions with low cell numbers. The cohort comprised two healthy male donors, one aged 18 to 30 and one aged 30 to 40 years. Blood was collected at multiple timepoints before and after primary and secondary immunization, and bulk PBMC replicates and cell subsets were isolated. Bulk TCR alpha and beta repertoires were sequenced longitudinally to track T-cell clones before and after primary and booster YFV17D yellow fever vaccination. General study outcomes and caveats: Because only a couple of donors were included in the study, the extent to which the findings can be generalized is limited. A small fraction of clonotypes appeared in both the CD4 and CD8 compartments, likely as a result of convergent recombination. Most clones expanded after primary vaccination were re-detected after the booster (almost 98% of CD4 and roughly 85% of CD8), suggesting broad memory maintenance. Compared with the primary T-cell response, the secondary T-cell response was weaker but faster, peaking on day 5 rather than day 15. Because abundant contaminating clonotypes from the bulk population could be contained in FACS-sorted repertoires, computational filtering was required.

This specimen's treatment or condition label, interpreted: live attenuated yellow fever vaccine strain. A standard Ficoll-Paque protocol was used to isolate PBMCs from peripheral blood. Dynabeads CD4 and CD8 positive selection kits were used to isolate the CD4 and CD8 T-cell fractions. TriZol was used to extract RNA from bulk PBMCs, CD4 and CD8 fractions, and dextramer-positive and dextramer-negative fractions. TCR cDNA was synthesized by 5'RACE template switching, which introduced a universal primer site and unique molecular identifiers. cDNA synthesis was primed from both the TCR alpha and TCR beta constant segments. Libraries were amplified in two PCR steps, with sample barcodes and sequencing adapters added in the second step. Sequencing of the libraries was done on either Illumina HiSeq 2500 (2x100 bp) or NovaSeq (2x150 bp). On the study's bioinformatics: Reads were demultiplexed and collapsed into UMI consensus sequences with MIGEC, and V(D)J alignment was performed with MiXCR. Using edgeR on replicate PBMC samples, clonotypes were called vaccine-responding if FDR was below 0.01 and the log2 fold change was above 5 up to day 15. CD4 or CD8 identity was assigned to each bulk clonotype according to whether the clonotype was present at higher abundance in the sequenced CD4 repertoire or the sequenced CD8 repertoire. Through fastp at Q25 and MiXCR, TCRdb rebuilt clones from the public reads, retaining in-frame beta chains. Every distinct CDR3 protein forms one entry, paired with its most common genes and DNA. TCRdb's processing, not the authors', yielded these V and J calls. This sample holds 250,000 or so distinct CDR3 sequences; approximately 6.7% were observed only once. 1.1% of the sample belongs to the ten largest clones.

Between the V and J ends, shortened by 2 bases and 3 bases respectively, the junction contains 14 bases. CDR3 length: 16 amino acids, cysteine to phenylalanine. CDR3 DNA only is kept here, 48 bases in frame from base 1. The germline V gene provides CDR1 SGHRS and CDR2 YFSETQ. Turning to this clonotype: Its antigen is not yet known. No much larger clonotype is one base removed from it; base qualities were not supplied.

This material consisted of CD4+ T cells sorted from PBMCs, taken on the day of the yellow fever booster vaccination. The TCR sequence derives from a man younger than 45 who received the YFV17D yellow fever vaccine. Recombination linked TRBV5-1 to TRBJ1-4, with TRBD1 perhaps the D gene, on 5 matching bases. The CDR3 region: CASSFGAGRANEKLFF. In nucleotide form, the sequence is TGCGCCAGCAGCTTTGGGGCCGGGCGCGCTAATGAAAAACTGTTTTTT. Outside the CDR3, residues come from the reference TRBV5-1 and TRBJ1-4 proteins, so the full variable domain is: KAGVTQTPRYLIKTRGQQVTLSCSPISGHRSVSWYQQTPGQGLQFLFEYFSETQRNKGNFPGRFSGRQFSNSRSEMNVSTLELGDSALYLCASSFGAGRANEKLFFGSGTQLSVL.